This T cell receptor (beta chain) is drawn from a study of Graves' ophthalmopathy and Graves' hyperthyroidism. The CDR3 contains 14 residues. Germline values: CDR1 MNHEY, CDR2 SMNVEV (reference sequence). V lost 4 bases, J lost 10 bases, and 7 bases stayed unmatched. As the template, RNA transcripts were used to amplify TCR beta CDR3 regions. HTBI-primed first-round RT-PCR preceded second-round multiplex PCR. Using its own MiXCR run on the multiplex PCR reads, TCRdb lists one record per CDR3 protein. The sample shows some 400,000 distinct CDR3 sequences, approximately 16% of them seen only once. Study results and caveats: This model predicted ophthalmopathy progression (sensitivity around 71%, specificity 72% to 85%). Appearing in blood as well were most expanded thyroid clonotypes above 0.001 frequency.

About 10 ml of fresh blood yielded the PBMCs by density gradient. In the case of this clonotype: The antigen is undetermined.

V gene TRBV27 combines with J gene TRBJ1-6; 7 bases agree with TRBD1. This clonotype originated in a woman younger than 30 with Graves' ophthalmopathy. The sample taken for sequencing was peripheral blood. CDR3 sequence: CASSWDSGPSPLHF. The CDR3 DNA follows: TGTGCCAGCAGTTGGGACAGCGGTCCCTCACCCCTCCACTTT.